Reported below is one T cell receptor (beta chain). Measured with immunoSEQ multiplex PCR; TCRdb has only the in-frame clones, and not every one. Of about 150,000 clones listed, 80% to 95% are singletons. The source of the sample is a study of T cell responses to AZD1222 COVID-19 vaccine. The V gene lost 6 bases and the J gene lost 3 bases, with 12 bases spanning the gap. The CDR3 runs to 13 residues. CDR1 and CDR2 from the germline V gene are LNHDA and SQIVND (reference sequence). The source was peripheral blood, collected 28 days after the second AZD1222 dose. V gene TRBV19 combines with J gene TRBJ2-7, with D tentatively TRBD2 (5 bases). This TCR came from an adult who received the AZD1222 COVID-19 vaccine. The CDR3 spells CASRRTGIYEQYF. The CDR3 DNA sequence: TGTGCCAGTAGACGGACGGGGATCTACGAGCAGTACTTC. The full variable domain, its missing parts supplied by reference TRBV19 and TRBJ2-7, is DGGITQSPKYLFRKEGQNVTLSCEQNLNHDAMYWYRQDPGQGLRLIYYSQIVNDFQKGDIAEGYSVSREKKESFPLTVTSAQKNPTAFYLCASRRTGIYEQYFGPGTRLTVT.